The rows below give T cell receptor beta chains drawn from one sample of a study. TCRdb re-derived calls from the 5' RACE reads in MiXCR, one entry per CDR3 protein. The sample includes roughly 58,000 distinct CDR3 sequences, around 20% of them seen just once. Material: tumor-infiltrating Tregs sorted from the breast tumor. All receptors derive from a female donor with breast cancer. The CDR3 runs from the conserved cysteine through the conserved F or W. The D gene is left open where the match is weak. Clone size is stated in some rows and not others, as once, few, many or a class when expanded.

CDR3 protein	CDR3 DNA	D gene	V gene	J gene	clone size
CSVTHSANYGYTF	TGCAGCGTTACTCACAGCGCTAACTATGGCTACACCTTC	.	TRBV29-1	TRBJ1-2	many
CASVHLNEQYF	TGTGCCAGTGTGCACCTTAACGAGCAGTACTTC	.	TRBV6-5	TRBJ2-7	.
CASSLSRPYEQYF	TGTGCCAGCAGCTTGTCTCGTCCCTACGAGCAGTACTTC	.	TRBV7-2	TRBJ2-7	.
CASSQTGQGAQPQHF	TGCGCCAGCAGCCAAACGGGACAGGGGGCCCAGCCCCAGCATTTT	TRBD1	TRBV4-1	TRBJ1-5	.
CARSAGHNNSPLHF	TGTGCCCGGAGTGCCGGACACAATAATTCACCCCTCCACTTT	.	TRBV30	TRBJ1-6	.
CASSQVGGGTEAFF	TGCGCCAGCAGCCAAGTAGGTGGGGGCACTGAAGCTTTCTTT	.	TRBV4-1	TRBJ1-1	many
CSALGRTYNEQFF	TGCAGTGCCCTGGGGCGGACCTACAATGAGCAGTTCTTC	.	TRBV20-1	TRBJ2-1	.
CASSPPGQGHPPLHF	TGTGCCAGCAGCCCTCCGGGACAGGGACATCCACCCCTCCACTTT	TRBD1	TRBV7-2	TRBJ1-6	.
CASSLIAAESYDEQFF	TGTGCCAGCAGTTTAATAGCGGCCGAATCCTACGATGAGCAGTTCTTC	.	TRBV28	TRBJ2-1	.
CASSPRRLAAYEQYF	TGTGCCAGCAGCCCACGGCGGCTAGCGGCGTACGAGCAGTACTTC	TRBD2	TRBV7-8	TRBJ2-7	few
CASSDGTGGLNGNTIYF	TGTGCCAGCAGCGATGGGACAGGGGGTCTCAACGGAAACACCATATATTTT	TRBD1	TRBV5-4	TRBJ1-3	few
CASSRAVGGDTGELFF	TGCGCCAGCAGTCGCGCGGTGGGCGGAGACACCGGGGAGCTGTTTTTT	.	TRBV4-3	TRBJ2-2	few
CASSLDSGVTEAFF	TGCGCCAGCAGCTTGGATTCTGGGGTCACTGAAGCTTTCTTT	.	TRBV5-1	TRBJ1-1	.
CASSLVPYEQYF	TGTGCCAGCAGCTTGGTGCCCTACGAGCAGTACTTC	.	TRBV7-9	TRBJ2-7	.
CASSLRGAGTTDTQYF	TGTGCCAGCAGCCTCCGGGGGGCAGGGACCACAGATACGCAGTATTTT	.	TRBV7-8	TRBJ2-3	.
CASATGPKNIQYF	TGCGCCAGCGCGACAGGGCCCAAAAACATTCAGTACTTC	TRBD1	TRBV10-2	TRBJ2-4	.
CSVEVTENEQFF	TGCAGCGTTGAGGTCACGGAGAATGAGCAGTTCTTC	.	TRBV29-1	TRBJ2-1	few
CASSIQVRSGNTIYF	TGTGCCAGCAGTATCCAGGTCAGGAGTGGAAACACCATATATTTT	.	TRBV28	TRBJ1-3	few